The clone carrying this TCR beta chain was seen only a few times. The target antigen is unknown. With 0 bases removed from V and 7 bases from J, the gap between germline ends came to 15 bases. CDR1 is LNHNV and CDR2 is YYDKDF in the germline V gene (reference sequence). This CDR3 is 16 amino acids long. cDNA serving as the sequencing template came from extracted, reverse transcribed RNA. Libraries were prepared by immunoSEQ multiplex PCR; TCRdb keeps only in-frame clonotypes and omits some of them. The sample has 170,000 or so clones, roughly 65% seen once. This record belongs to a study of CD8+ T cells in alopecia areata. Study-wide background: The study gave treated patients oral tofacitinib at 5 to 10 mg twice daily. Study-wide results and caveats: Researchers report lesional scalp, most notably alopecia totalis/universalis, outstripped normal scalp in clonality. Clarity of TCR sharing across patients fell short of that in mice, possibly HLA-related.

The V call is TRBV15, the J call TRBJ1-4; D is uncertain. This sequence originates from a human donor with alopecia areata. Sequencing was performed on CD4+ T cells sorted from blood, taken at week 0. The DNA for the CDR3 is TGTGCCACCAGCAGAGATCTTCGGGGTAATCGTGAAAAACTGTTTTTT. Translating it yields CATSRDLRGNREKLFF.